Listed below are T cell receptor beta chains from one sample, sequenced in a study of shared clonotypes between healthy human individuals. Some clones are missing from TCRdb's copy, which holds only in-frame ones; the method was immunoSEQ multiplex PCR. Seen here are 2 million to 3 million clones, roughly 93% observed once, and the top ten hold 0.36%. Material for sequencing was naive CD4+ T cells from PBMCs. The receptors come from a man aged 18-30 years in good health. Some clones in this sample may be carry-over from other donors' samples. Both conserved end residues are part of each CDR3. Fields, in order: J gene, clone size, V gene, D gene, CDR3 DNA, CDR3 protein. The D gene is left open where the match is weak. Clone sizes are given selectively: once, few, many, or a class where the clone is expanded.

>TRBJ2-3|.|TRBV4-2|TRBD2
TGTGCCAGCAGCCATAGAAGCGGGAGACTCACAGATACGCAGTATTTT
CASSHRSGRLTDTQYF
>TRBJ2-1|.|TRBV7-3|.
TGTGCCAGCAGCTCCCCTGAGGGGCAGTTCTTC
CASSSPEGQFF
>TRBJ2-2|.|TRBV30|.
TGTGCCTGGAGTGTACAGGAAGCCGGGGAGCTGTTTTTT
CAWSVQEAGELFF
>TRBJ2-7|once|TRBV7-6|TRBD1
TGTGCCAGCAGCTTCAATGGGGACAGTTCCTACGAGCAGTACTTC
CASSFNGDSSYEQYF
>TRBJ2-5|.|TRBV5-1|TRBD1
TGCGCCAGCAGCTTGGAACAGGGGCAAGAGACCCAGTACTTC
CASSLEQGQETQYF
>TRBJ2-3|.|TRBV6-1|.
TGTGCCAGCAGTGAAGCGTTTCTGTTGACACCCGGTAAAGATACGCAGTATTTT
CASSEAFLLTPGKDTQYF
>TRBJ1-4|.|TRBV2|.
TGTGCCAGCAGTGGGGTCGGGGGGGATGAAAAACTGTTTTTT
CASSGVGGDEKLFF
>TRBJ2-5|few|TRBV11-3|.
TGTGCCAGCAGCCTCGGTGGGCCCCCCCAGTACTTC
CASSLGGPPQYF
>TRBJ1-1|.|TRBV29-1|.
TGCAGCGTCCCAGACACGTCCACTGAAGCTTTCTTT
CSVPDTSTEAFF
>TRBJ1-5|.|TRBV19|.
TGTGCCAGTAGTCCCCCCAGGGCACTGGGGCAGCCCCAGCATTTT
CASSPPRALGQPQHF
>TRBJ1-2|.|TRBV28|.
TGTGCCAGCAGTTCTCCCGCCGGACCCCGTGAGGGCTACACCTTC
CASSSPAGPREGYTF
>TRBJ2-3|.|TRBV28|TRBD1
TGTGCCAGCAGTCCGTGGACAGGGGCAATCGCAGATACGCAGTATTTT
CASSPWTGAIADTQYF
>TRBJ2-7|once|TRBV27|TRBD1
TGTGCCAGCAGTCCAGGACAGGGGGCGAAAGAGCAGTACTTC
CASSPGQGAKEQYF
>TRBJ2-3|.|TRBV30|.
TGTGCCTGGAGTTCCCGGGCCCGACCCATAGATACGCAGTATTTT
CAWSSRARPIDTQYF
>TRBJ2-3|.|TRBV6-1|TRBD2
TGTGCCAGCAGTGAAGGGACTAGCGGGAGGGCCATCGTTGTAACAGATACGCAGTATTTT
CASSEGTSGRAIVVTDTQYF
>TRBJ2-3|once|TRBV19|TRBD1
TGTGCCAGTAGTTCAAGACAGGGGGCGGCAGATACGCAGTATTTT
CASSSRQGAADTQYF
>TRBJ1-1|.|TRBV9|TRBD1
TGTGCCAGCAGCCCACGATACAGGGGCGCTGTCACTGAAGCTTTCTTT
CASSPRYRGAVTEAFF
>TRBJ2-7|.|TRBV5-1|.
TGCGCCAGCAGCTTGCCTTCCTACGAGCAGTACTTC
CASSLPSYEQYF